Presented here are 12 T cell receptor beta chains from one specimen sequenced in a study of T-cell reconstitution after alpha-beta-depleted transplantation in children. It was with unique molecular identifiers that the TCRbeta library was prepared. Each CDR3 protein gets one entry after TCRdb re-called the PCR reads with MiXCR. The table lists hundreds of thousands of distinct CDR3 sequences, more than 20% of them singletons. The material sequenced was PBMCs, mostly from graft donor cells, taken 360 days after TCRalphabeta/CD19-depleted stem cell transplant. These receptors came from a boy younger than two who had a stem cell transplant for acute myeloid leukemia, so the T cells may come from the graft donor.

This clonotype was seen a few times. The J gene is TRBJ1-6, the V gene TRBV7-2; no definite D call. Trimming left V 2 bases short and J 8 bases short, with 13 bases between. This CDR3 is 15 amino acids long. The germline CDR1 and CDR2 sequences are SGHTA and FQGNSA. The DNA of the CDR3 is TGTGCCAGCAGCTTAACGTCAGGTGCTTATTCACCCCTCCACTTT. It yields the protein CASSLTSGAYSPLHF.

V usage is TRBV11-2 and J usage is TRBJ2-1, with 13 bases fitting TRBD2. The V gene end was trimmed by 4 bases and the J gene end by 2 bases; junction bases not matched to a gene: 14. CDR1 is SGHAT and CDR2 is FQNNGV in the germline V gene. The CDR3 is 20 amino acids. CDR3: CASSSERLAGGHLTYNEQFF. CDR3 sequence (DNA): TGTGCCAGCAGCTCGGAGAGACTAGCGGGGGGCCATCTTACCTACAATGAGCAGTTCTTC.

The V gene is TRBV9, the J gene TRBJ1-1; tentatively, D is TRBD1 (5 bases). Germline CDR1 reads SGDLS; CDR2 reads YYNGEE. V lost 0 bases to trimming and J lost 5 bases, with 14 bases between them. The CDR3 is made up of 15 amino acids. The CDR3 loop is CASSVEPARGTEAFF. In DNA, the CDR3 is TGTGCCAGCAGCGTAGAGCCGGCCCGGGGGACTGAAGCTTTCTTT.

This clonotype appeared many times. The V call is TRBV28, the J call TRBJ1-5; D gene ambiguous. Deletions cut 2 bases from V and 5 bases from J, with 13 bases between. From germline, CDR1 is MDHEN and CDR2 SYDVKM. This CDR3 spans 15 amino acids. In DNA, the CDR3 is TGTGCCAGCAGTTTAGCCCGGGGTCCGGATCAGCCCCAGCATTTT. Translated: CASSLARGPDQPQHF.

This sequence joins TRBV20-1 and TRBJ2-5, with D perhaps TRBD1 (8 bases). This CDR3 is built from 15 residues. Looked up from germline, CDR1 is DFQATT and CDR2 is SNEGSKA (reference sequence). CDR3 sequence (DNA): TGCAGCGCTTCAATCGGACAGGGACTACAAGAGACCCAGTACTTC. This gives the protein CSASIGQGLQETQYF.

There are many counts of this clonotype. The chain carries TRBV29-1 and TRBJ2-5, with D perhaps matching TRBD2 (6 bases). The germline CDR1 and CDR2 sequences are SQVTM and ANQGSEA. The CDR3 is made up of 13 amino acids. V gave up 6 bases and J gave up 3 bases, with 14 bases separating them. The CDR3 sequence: CSVTKGGEETQYF. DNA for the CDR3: TGCAGCGTGACAAAGGGCGGGGAAGAGACCCAGTACTTC.

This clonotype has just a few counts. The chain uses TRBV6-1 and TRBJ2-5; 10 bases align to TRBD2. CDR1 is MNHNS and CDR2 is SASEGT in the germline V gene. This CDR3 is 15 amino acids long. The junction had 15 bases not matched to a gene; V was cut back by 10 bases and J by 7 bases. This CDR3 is CATGVAGGMLRTQYF. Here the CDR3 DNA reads TGTGCCACGGGAGTAGCGGGGGGAATGTTGCGGACCCAGTACTTC.

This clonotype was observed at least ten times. CDR3 amino acids: CASSHDSSYEQYF. The CDR3 DNA follows: TGCGCCAGCAGCCATGATTCCTCCTACGAGCAGTACTTC. This chain links TRBV4-1 with TRBJ2-7; D remains unclear. In germline, CDR1 is MGHRA, CDR2 YSYEKL. The CDR3 length is 13 residues. Trimming pared 3 bases from V and 0 bases from J, leaving 6 bases between.

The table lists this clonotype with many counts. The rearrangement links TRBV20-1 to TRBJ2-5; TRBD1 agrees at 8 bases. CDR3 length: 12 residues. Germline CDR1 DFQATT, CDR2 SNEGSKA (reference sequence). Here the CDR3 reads CSAGQGRETQYF. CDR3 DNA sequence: TGCAGCGCCGGACAGGGACGGGAGACCCAGTACTTC.

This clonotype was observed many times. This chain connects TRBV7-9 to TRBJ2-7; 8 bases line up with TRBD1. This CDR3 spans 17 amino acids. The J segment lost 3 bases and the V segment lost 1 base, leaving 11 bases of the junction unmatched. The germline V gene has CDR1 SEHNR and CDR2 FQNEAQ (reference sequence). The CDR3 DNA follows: TGTGCCAGCAGCTTAGTCCACGGTAGGGACAGGCACTACGAGCAGTACTTC. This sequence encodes CASSLVHGRDRHYEQYF.

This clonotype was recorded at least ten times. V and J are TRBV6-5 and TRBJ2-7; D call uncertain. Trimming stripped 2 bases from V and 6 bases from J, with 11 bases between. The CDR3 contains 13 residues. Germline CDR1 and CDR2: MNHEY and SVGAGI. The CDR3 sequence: CASSYIDSSEQYF. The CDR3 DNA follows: TGTGCCAGCAGTTACATCGATTCGTCCGAGCAGTACTTC.

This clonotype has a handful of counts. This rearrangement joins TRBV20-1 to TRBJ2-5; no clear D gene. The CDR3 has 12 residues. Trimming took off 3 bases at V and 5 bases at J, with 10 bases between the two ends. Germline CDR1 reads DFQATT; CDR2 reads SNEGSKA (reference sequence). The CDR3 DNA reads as TGCAGTGCTAGCAACGAGCCGGAGACCCAGTACTTC. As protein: CSASNEPETQYF.